Detailed here is one T cell receptor beta chain. Its antigen is unidentified. This sample was taken from a study of response to subunit inactivated influenza vaccine. Overall study findings and caveats: Each seasonal influenza vaccination, the authors suggested, recruits few new T cells.

TCRdb called the RT-PCR reads again in MiXCR, with one record for every CDR3 protein. Of hundreds of thousands of distinct CDR3 sequences listed, 25% were seen once; the top ten hold about 1.9%. The CDR3 loop spans 15 amino acids. Germline trimming cut 6 bases from V and 6 bases from J; bases unmatched to any gene: 4. The germline V gene encodes CDR1 LGHDT and CDR2 YNNKEL (reference sequence). The gene calls are TRBV3-1 and TRBJ2-1; 14 bases line up with TRBD2. This specimen was CD4+ T cells sorted from PBMCs, taken roughly 5 days after vaccination. This clonotype originated in a man aged 45-60 years who received an inactivated influenza vaccine. DNA for the CDR3: TGTGCCAGCAGTGAGACTAGCGGGGGGGGCAATGAGCAGTTCTTC. Amino acids: CASSETSGGGNEQFF.